This TCR beta chain was identified during a study of spatial heterogeneity in lung cancer. Study-level background: The count of detected beta-chain sequences consistently exceeded that of alpha-chain sequences.

Indicated time point: sample taken at primary tumor resection. The donor population consisted of 72 patients with untreated, early-stage non-small cell lung cancer. One entry per CDR3 protein results from TCRdb running MiXCR on the 5' RACE reads. The repertoire has over a hundred distinct CDR3 sequences, roughly 22% of them found once; the top ten carry about 80%. In germline, CDR1 is MNHNS, CDR2 SASEGT. Trimming pared 0 bases from V and 3 bases from J, leaving 11 bases between. The CDR3 length is 15 residues. By frequency in the sample, this clonotype is large. Its antigen is as yet unknown. This beta chain turned up in a library designed for alpha chains; as an off-target read, its abundance says little. Study-wide results and caveats: How many expanded intratumoral alpha and beta TCRs were present tracked the tumor mutation count, which was a count of nonsynonymous mutations.

The V and J genes are TRBV6-1 and TRBJ1-2; weak D call: TRBD1 (6 bases). This specimen consisted of lung tumor tissue, obtained at surgery. This receptor was taken from a male donor with early-stage non-small cell lung cancer. CDR3 amino acids: CASSEAVGGYYGYTF. The CDR3 DNA is TGTGCCAGCAGTGAAGCTGTGGGGGGCTACTATGGCTACACCTTC.